The clone carrying this TCR beta chain was seen a handful of times. This CDR3 has 14 amino acids. V shed 2 bases and J shed 8 bases, with 15 bases lying between them. Germline V gene data show CDR1 as ENHRY and CDR2 as SYGVKD. Construction of the TCR beta libraries employed iRepertoire HTBI primers in conjunction with Arm-PCR of CDR3 regions. TCRdb analysed the multiplex PCR reads with MiXCR anew, one entry per CDR3 protein. The repertoire has 350,000 to 450,000 distinct CDR3 sequences, over 9.5% of them found once; the top ten carry about 19%. This sample was taken from a study of regulatory T cells in long-lasting Graves disease. Specified time point: newly diagnosed GD, antithyroid drugs for less than 3 months. The TCR library used RNA extracted from PBMCs. These data were also reused for a study on T cells in Graves' hyperthyroidism and ophthalmopathy. This second study notes: Diagnosis of hyperthyroidism was new in patients aged 18 to 65, and its duration was under 2 months. In blood, most of the thyroid clonotypes expanded above 0.001 were also present.

This specimen consisted of peripheral blood mononuclear cells (PBMCs), obtained at new diagnosis, from a patient treated with antithyroid drugs. This chain joins TRBV10-3 and TRBJ1-2; a weak D match, TRBD1 (6 bases). The sequence came from a woman under 30 with Graves disease. The DNA of the CDR3 is TGTGCCATCAGTGAGAACAGGGATTTAATGGGCTACACCTTC. Protein product: CAISENRDLMGYTF.